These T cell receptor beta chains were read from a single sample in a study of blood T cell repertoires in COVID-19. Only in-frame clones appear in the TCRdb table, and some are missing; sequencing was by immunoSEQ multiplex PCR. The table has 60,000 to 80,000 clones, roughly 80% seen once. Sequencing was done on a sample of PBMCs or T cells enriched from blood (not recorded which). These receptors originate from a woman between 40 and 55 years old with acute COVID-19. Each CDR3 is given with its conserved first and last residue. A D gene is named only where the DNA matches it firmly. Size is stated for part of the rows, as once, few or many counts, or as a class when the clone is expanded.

CDR3: CASSYSQGNGYQPQHF
DNA: TGTGCCAGCAGTTACTCACAGGGCAACGGTTATCAGCCCCAGCATTTT
size: -
V: TRBV6-6
D: -
J: TRBJ1-5

CDR3: CASKRQGGPYEQYF
DNA: TGTGCCAGTAAGAGACAGGGCGGCCCCTACGAGCAGTACTTC
size: many
V: TRBV19
D: TRBD1
J: TRBJ2-7

CDR3: CAIGGGQGESPLHF
DNA: TGTGCCATCGGGGGTGGACAGGGCGAATCACCCCTCCACTTT
size: -
V: TRBV10-3
D: TRBD1
J: TRBJ1-6

CDR3: CASSQDLSGAVGTQYF
DNA: TGTGCCAGCAGCCAAGACCTTAGCGGGGCCGTCGGGACGCAGTATTTT
size: -
V: TRBV4-2
D: TRBD2
J: TRBJ2-3

CDR3: CASSLQGGEQYF
DNA: TGTGCCAGCAGTTTACAGGGTGGCGAGCAGTACTTC
size: -
V: TRBV6-2/TRBV6-3
D: -
J: TRBJ2-7

CDR3: CAILQVGSNYGYTF
DNA: TGTGCCATCCTTCAGGTGGGCAGTAACTATGGCTACACCTTC
size: few
V: TRBV10-3
D: -
J: TRBJ1-2

CDR3: CASSPDSYSNYGYTF
DNA: TGTGCCAGCAGCCCCGACAGCTATTCTAACTATGGCTACACCTTC
size: -
V: TRBV11-2
D: -
J: TRBJ1-2

CDR3: CASSLGTGDHYGYTF
DNA: TGCGCCAGCAGCTTGGGGACAGGGGATCACTATGGCTACACCTTC
size: -
V: TRBV5-1
D: TRBD1
J: TRBJ1-2

CDR3: CSFRTDLSGNTIYF
DNA: TGCAGCTTCAGGACAGACCTTTCTGGAAACACCATATATTTT
size: few
V: TRBV29-1
D: -
J: TRBJ1-3

CDR3: CASSSDSTGAGYEQYF
DNA: TGTGCCAGCAGTTCCGATTCTACAGGGGCGGGGTACGAGCAGTACTTC
size: -
V: TRBV27
D: -
J: TRBJ2-7

CDR3: CSVVPVMNTEAFF
DNA: TGCAGCGTCGTTCCAGTTATGAACACTGAAGCTTTCTTT
size: -
V: TRBV29-1
D: -
J: TRBJ1-1

CDR3: CASRSRGSTNEKLFF
DNA: TGTGCCAGCAGGTCCCGGGGGTCAACTAATGAAAAACTGTTTTTT
size: -
V: TRBV28
D: -
J: TRBJ1-4

CDR3: CASSLPDGGVLSEAFF
DNA: TGTGCCAGCAGCCTGCCAGACGGAGGGGTGTTGTCTGAAGCTTTCTTT
size: -
V: TRBV5-6
D: -
J: TRBJ1-1

CDR3: CASSLAGGYEQFF
DNA: TGCGCCAGCAGCTTGGCTGGGGGCTACGAGCAGTTCTTC
size: -
V: TRBV5-1
D: -
J: TRBJ2-1

CDR3: CASSQSNRGLSPLHF
DNA: TGTGCCAGCTCTCAATCCAACAGGGGGCTGTCACCCCTCCACTTT
size: -
V: TRBV18
D: TRBD1
J: TRBJ1-6

CDR3: CASSGEASGSGETQYF
DNA: TGCGCCAGCAGCGGAGAAGCTAGCGGGAGTGGGGAGACCCAGTACTTC
size: -
V: TRBV5-1
D: TRBD2
J: TRBJ2-5

CDR3: CASSFRTGDTEAFF
DNA: TGTGCCAGCAGTTTCCGCACAGGGGACACTGAAGCTTTCTTT
size: -
V: TRBV28
D: TRBD1
J: TRBJ1-1

CDR3: CASSFPREGNEQFF
DNA: TGTGCCAGCAGCTTCCCCAGGGAAGGGAATGAGCAGTTCTTC
size: -
V: TRBV7-9
D: -
J: TRBJ2-1

CDR3: CASRPRGGNTEAFF
DNA: TGTGCCAGCAGGCCGCGAGGAGGGAACACTGAAGCTTTCTTT
size: -
V: TRBV11-2
D: -
J: TRBJ1-1

CDR3: CASSLTGTGGKETQYF
DNA: TGTGCCAGCAGTTTAACCGGGACAGGGGGAAAAGAGACCCAGTACTTC
size: -
V: TRBV28
D: TRBD1
J: TRBJ2-5

CDR3: CASRPGLAVDTQYF
DNA: TGTGCCAGCAGACCGGGACTAGCGGTCGATACGCAGTATTTT
size: -
V: TRBV2
D: TRBD2
J: TRBJ2-3

CDR3: CASQEPGLNYNEQFF
DNA: TGTGCCAGCCAGGAGCCGGGACTCAATTACAATGAGCAGTTCTTC
size: -
V: TRBV2
D: -
J: TRBJ2-1

CDR3: CASSLYPLGQFPNTEAFF
DNA: TGTGCCAGCAGTTTATATCCCCTAGGACAGTTCCCGAACACTGAAGCTTTCTTT
size: -
V: TRBV27
D: -
J: TRBJ1-1

CDR3: CASSMRRWDSEAFF
DNA: TGTGCCAGTAGTATGCGGCGATGGGACAGTGAAGCTTTCTTT
size: -
V: TRBV19
D: TRBD1
J: TRBJ1-1

CDR3: CASGPAVSTDTQYF
DNA: TGCGCCAGCGGGCCTGCAGTTAGCACAGATACGCAGTATTTT
size: -
V: TRBV4-1
D: -
J: TRBJ2-3

CDR3: CASSLISGSDEQFF
DNA: TGTGCCAGCAGCTTAATCAGCGGGAGTGATGAGCAGTTCTTC
size: few
V: TRBV7-3
D: TRBD2
J: TRBJ2-1

CDR3: CASSWSGASSYTF
DNA: TGTGCCAGCAGCTGGAGCGGGGCGTCAAGCTACACCTTC
size: -
V: TRBV5-6
D: -
J: TRBJ1-2

CDR3: CASSPRTGRNQPQHF
DNA: TGTGCCAGCAGTCCGAGGACAGGGAGGAATCAGCCCCAGCATTTT
size: -
V: TRBV27
D: TRBD1
J: TRBJ1-5

CDR3: CASSLDELYNQPQHF
DNA: TGTGCCAGCAGCTTAGATGAGCTCTACAATCAGCCCCAGCATTTT
size: -
V: TRBV7-8
D: -
J: TRBJ1-5

CDR3: CASSLSFHRGVRETQYF
DNA: TGTGCCAGCAGTTTATCGTTTCACAGGGGCGTCCGAGAGACCCAGTACTTC
size: -
V: TRBV27
D: TRBD1
J: TRBJ2-5

CDR3: CASSPKETQYF
DNA: TGTGCCAGCAGTCCAAAAGAGACCCAGTACTTC
size: -
V: TRBV2
D: -
J: TRBJ2-5

CDR3: CATSRDGPNEQFF
DNA: TGTGCCACCAGCAGAGATGGGCCGAATGAGCAGTTCTTC
size: -
V: TRBV15
D: -
J: TRBJ2-1

CDR3: CASSYSYSGGELFF
DNA: TGTGCCAGCAGTTACTCCTACTCAGGGGGGGAGCTGTTTTTT
size: -
V: TRBV6-5
D: -
J: TRBJ2-2

CDR3: CASSYSIRTSYNEQFF
DNA: TGTGCCAGCAGTTACTCGATACGGACTAGCTACAATGAGCAGTTCTTC
size: -
V: TRBV6-2/TRBV6-3
D: TRBD2
J: TRBJ2-1

CDR3: CASSGAASGSTDTQYF
DNA: TGCGCCAGCAGCGGCGCGGCTAGCGGTTCCACAGATACGCAGTATTTT
size: -
V: TRBV5-1
D: TRBD2
J: TRBJ2-3

CDR3: CASSSDPGGTEAFF
DNA: TGTGCCAGCAGCTCCGACCCAGGGGGCACTGAAGCTTTCTTT
size: -
V: TRBV5-4
D: TRBD1
J: TRBJ1-1

CDR3: CATRETETGELFF
DNA: TGTGCCACCCGAGAAACAGAGACCGGGGAGCTGTTTTTT
size: -
V: TRBV15
D: -
J: TRBJ2-2

CDR3: CASGGGNQPQHF
DNA: TGCGCCAGCGGCGGGGGGAATCAGCCCCAGCATTTT
size: -
V: TRBV10-2
D: -
J: TRBJ1-5

CDR3: CASSSGPGYEQYF
DNA: TGTGCCAGCAGCTCAGGACCAGGGTACGAGCAGTACTTC
size: -
V: TRBV3-1/TRBV3-2
D: -
J: TRBJ2-7

CDR3: CASSATGLNTEAFF
DNA: TGCGCCAGCAGCGCCACAGGTTTGAACACTGAAGCTTTCTTT
size: -
V: TRBV5-1
D: -
J: TRBJ1-1

CDR3: CASSMGRGGTGELFF
DNA: TGTGCCAGTAGTATGGGGAGGGGAGGCACCGGGGAGCTGTTTTTT
size: once
V: TRBV19
D: TRBD2
J: TRBJ2-2

CDR3: CSAYSYNEQFF
DNA: TGCAGTGCTTATTCCTACAATGAGCAGTTCTTC
size: -
V: TRBV20-1
D: -
J: TRBJ2-1